The entry below gives a single T cell receptor beta chain sequence along with its context. Its antigen remains unidentified. This sample is drawn from a study of T cell responses to AZD1222 COVID-19 vaccine. The study's findings and limits: Repertoire sampling occurred only after the peak T cell response. Among the donors, most were white British and more were female, and clonal diversity was possibly underestimated.

Germline V gene lookup returns CDR1 SGHNT and CDR2 YENEEA. This CDR3 region has 11 residues. V lost 4 bases and J lost 7, with 6 bases in between. Sequencing used immunoSEQ multiplex PCR; TCRdb keeps in-frame clones, though not all of them. The data contain 200,000 or so clones, roughly 92% of them seen just once; the ten biggest clones take up more than 0.8%. The sample in question was peripheral blood, obtained 28 days after the second AZD1222 dose. The chain is built from TRBV11-3 and TRBJ2-3, with a weak D call TRBD1 (5 bases). This TCR was recovered from an adult who received the AZD1222 COVID-19 vaccine. CDR3 loop: CASSSGYTQYF. The CDR3 nucleotides read TGTGCCAGCAGCTCAGGGTATACGCAGTATTTT.